This T cell receptor (beta chain) came from a study of CD8+ T cells in alopecia areata. Cell sorting was performed on pooled cutaneous lymph node cells with CD4, CD8alpha, NKG2D, NKG2ACE and other markers. About this clone itself: Genes and germline come from the mouse. The CDR3 extends 4 residues past the end of the read, so its final part is completed from the germline J gene. Other DNA sequences from this sample encode an identical CDR3 as well.

After isolation, RNA underwent reverse transcription to generate cDNA as the sequencing template. Sequencing used immunoSEQ multiplex PCR; TCRdb keeps in-frame clones, though not all of them. Captured here are 200,000 to 300,000 clones, none seen once; the top ten comprise roughly 1.2%. The CDR3 loop spans 12 amino acids. CDR1 is LGHNA, CDR2 YNLKQL, per germline (reference sequence). Sequenced input: CD4+ T cells sorted from a lymph node. The chain recombines TRBV5 with TRBJ2-7; 7 bases line up with TRBD1. This clonotype originated in a C3H/HeJ mouse with alopecia areata. MHC haplotype here: H2-k. The chain's CDR3 is CASSPDRYEQYF. The covered CDR3 bases are TGTGCCAGCAGCCCGGACAGGTAT.